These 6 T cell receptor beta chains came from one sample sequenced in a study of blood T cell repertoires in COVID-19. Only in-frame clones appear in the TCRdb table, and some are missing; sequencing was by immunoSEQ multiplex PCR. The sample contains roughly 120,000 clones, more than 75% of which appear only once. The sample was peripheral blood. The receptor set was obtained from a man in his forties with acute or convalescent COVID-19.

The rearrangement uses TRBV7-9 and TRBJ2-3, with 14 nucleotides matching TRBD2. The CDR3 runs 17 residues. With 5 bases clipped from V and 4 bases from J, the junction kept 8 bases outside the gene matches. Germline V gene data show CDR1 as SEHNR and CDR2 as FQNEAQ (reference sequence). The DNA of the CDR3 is TGTGCCAGCAGCCGGAGACTAGCGGGGGGGCAAGCAGATACGCAGTATTTT. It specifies CASSRRLAGGQADTQYF.

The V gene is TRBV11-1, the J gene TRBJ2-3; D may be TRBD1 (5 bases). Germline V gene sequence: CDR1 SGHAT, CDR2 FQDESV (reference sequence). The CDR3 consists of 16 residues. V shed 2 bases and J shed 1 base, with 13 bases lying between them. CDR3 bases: TGTGCCAGCAGCTTAAACATGGCAGGGCGCACAGATACGCAGTATTTT. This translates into CASSLNMAGRTDTQYF.

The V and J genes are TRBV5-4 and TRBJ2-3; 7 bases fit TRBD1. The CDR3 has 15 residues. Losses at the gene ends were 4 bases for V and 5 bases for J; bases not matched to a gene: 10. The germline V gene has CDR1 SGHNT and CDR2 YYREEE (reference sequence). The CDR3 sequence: CASSPGTETRDTQYF. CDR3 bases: TGTGCCAGCAGCCCCGGGACAGAGACACGAGATACGCAGTATTTT. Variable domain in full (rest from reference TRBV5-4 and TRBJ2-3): ETGVTQSPTHLIKTRGQQVTLRCSSQSGHNTVSWYQQALGQGPQFIFQYYREEENGRGNFPPRFSGLQFPNYSSELNVNALELDDSALYLCASSPGTETRDTQYFGPGTRLTVL.

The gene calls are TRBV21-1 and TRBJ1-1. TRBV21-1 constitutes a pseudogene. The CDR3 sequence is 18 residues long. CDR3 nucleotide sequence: TGTGCCAGCAGCAAAGGGGGTTTTCGGGGTCCGGGCGGGACTGAAGCTTTCTTT. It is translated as CASSKGGFRGPGGTEAFF.

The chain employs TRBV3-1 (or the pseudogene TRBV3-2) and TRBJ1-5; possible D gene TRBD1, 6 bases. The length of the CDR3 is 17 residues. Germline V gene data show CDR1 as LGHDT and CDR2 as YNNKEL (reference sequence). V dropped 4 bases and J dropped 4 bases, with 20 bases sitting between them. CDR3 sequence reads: CASSPTTGTMSNQPQHF. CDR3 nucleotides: TGTGCCAGCAGCCCTACTACAGGGACTATGTCAAATCAGCCCCAGCATTTT.

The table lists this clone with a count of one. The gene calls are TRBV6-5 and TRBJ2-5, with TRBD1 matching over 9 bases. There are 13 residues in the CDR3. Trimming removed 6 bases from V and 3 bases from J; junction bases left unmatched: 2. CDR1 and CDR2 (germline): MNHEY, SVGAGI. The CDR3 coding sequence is TGTGCCAGCAGGGACAGGGGAGAAGAGACCCAGTACTTC. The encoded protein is CASRDRGEETQYF.